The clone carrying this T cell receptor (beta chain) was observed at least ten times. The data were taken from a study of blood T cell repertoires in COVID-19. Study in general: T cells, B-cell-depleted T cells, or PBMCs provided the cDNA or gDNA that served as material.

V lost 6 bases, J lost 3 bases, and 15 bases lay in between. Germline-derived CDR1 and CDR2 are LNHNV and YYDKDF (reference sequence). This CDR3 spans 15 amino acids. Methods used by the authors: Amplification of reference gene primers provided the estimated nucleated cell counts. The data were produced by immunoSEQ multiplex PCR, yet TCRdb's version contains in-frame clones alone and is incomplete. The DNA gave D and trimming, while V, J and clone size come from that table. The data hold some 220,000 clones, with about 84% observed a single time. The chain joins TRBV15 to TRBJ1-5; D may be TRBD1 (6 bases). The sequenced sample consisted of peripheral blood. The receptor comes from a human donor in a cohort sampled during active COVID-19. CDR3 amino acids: CATSRTDSFNQPQHF. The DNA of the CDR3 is TGTGCCACCAGTCGGACAGACTCCTTCAATCAGCCCCAGCATTTT.